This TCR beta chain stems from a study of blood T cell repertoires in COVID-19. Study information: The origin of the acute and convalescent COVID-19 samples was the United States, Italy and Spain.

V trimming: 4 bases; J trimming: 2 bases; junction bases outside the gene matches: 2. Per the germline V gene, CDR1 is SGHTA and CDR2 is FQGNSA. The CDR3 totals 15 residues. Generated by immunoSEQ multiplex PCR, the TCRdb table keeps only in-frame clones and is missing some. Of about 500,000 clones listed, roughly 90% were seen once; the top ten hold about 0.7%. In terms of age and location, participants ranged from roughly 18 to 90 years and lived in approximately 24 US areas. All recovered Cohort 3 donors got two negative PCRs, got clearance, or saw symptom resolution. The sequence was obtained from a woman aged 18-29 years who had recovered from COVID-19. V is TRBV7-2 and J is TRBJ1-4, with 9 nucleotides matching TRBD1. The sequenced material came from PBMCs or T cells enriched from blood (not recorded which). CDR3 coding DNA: TGTGCCAGCAGCTCAACAGGGGGCACTAATGAAAAACTGTTTTTT. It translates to CASSSTGGTNEKLFF.